Sequencing of this TCR beta chain was carried out in a study of regulatory T cells in long-lasting Graves disease. The overall study: Patients newly diagnosed with Graves' had been on antithyroid drugs for under 3 months.

This clonotype was recorded at least ten times. What it binds is unknown. Time point meaning: newly diagnosed GD, antithyroid drugs for less than 3 months. The TCR library was prepared using RNA isolated from PBMCs. With 4 bases clipped from V and 7 bases from J, the junction kept 7 bases outside the gene matches. The CDR3 consists of 15 residues. Both iRepertoire HTBI primers and Arm-PCR of CDR3 regions were used to build the TCR beta libraries. TCRdb re-derived calls from the multiplex PCR reads in MiXCR, one entry per CDR3 protein. The sample lists about 470,000 distinct CDR3 sequences, about 16% occurring once. Study-wide results and limits: Investigators studied peripheral blood only, not thyroid tissue.

These data were also reused for a study on T cells in Graves' hyperthyroidism and ophthalmopathy. That work adds: Stable hyperthyroidism: no ophthalmopathy progression over 18 months of follow-up. The majority of expanded thyroid clonotypes above 0.001 also appeared in blood.

The chain recombines TRBV12-3 or TRBV12-4 with TRBJ1-5; 10 bases are shared with TRBD1. The sequence was collected from a woman aged 25 to 39 with Graves disease. The material was peripheral blood mononuclear cells (PBMCs), obtained at new diagnosis, from a patient treated with antithyroid drugs. The CDR3 loop is CASSSTGGSLQPQHF. The CDR3 nucleotides are TGTGCCAGCAGTTCGACAGGGGGCTCGTTGCAGCCCCAGCATTTT.